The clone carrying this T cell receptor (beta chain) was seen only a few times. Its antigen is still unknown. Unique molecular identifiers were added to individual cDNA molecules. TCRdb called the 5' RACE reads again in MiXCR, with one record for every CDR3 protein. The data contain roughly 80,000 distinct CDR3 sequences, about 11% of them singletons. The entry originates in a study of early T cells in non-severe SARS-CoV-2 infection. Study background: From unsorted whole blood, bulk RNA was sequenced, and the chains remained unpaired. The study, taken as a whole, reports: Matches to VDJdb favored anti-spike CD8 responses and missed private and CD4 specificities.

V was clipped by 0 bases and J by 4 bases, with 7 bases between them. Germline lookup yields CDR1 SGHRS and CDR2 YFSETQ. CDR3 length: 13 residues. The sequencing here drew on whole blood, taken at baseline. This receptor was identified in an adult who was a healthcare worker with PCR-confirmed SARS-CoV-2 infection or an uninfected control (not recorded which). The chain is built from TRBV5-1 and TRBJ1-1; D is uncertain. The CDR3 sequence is CASSLGAATEAFF. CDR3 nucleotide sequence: TGCGCCAGCAGCTTGGGGGCAGCCACTGAAGCTTTCTTT.